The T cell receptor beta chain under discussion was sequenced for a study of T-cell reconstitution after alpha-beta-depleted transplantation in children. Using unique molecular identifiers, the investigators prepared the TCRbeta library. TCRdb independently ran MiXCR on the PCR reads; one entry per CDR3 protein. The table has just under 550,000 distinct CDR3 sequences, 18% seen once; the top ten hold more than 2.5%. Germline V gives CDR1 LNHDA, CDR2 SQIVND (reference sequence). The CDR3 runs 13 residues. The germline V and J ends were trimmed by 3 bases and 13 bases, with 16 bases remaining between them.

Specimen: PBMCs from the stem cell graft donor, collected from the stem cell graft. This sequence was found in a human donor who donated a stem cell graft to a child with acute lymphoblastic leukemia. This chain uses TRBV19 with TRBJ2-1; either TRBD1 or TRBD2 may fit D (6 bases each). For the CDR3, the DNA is TGTGCCAGTAGTATTCGTTCAGGGGACTTCCAGTTCTTC. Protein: CASSIRSGDFQFF. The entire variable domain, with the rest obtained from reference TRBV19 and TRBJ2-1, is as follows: DGGITQSPKYLFRKEGQNVTLSCEQNLNHDAMYWYRQDPGQGLRLIYYSQIVNDFQKGDIAEGYSVSREKKESFPLTVTSAQKNPTAFYLCASSIRSGDFQFFGPGTRLTVL.